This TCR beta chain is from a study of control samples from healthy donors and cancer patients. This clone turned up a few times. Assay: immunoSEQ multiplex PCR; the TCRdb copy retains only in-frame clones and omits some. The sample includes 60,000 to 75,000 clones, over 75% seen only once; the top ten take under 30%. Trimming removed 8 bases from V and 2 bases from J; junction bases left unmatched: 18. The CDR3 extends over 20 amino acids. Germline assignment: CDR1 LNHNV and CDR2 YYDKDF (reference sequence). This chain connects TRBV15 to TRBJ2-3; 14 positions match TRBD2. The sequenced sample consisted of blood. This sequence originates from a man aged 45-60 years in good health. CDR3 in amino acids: CATLGSRGTSGSTYTDTQYF. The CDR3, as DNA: TGTGCCACCTTAGGCTCCCGAGGGACTAGCGGGAGCACCTACACAGATACGCAGTATTTT.